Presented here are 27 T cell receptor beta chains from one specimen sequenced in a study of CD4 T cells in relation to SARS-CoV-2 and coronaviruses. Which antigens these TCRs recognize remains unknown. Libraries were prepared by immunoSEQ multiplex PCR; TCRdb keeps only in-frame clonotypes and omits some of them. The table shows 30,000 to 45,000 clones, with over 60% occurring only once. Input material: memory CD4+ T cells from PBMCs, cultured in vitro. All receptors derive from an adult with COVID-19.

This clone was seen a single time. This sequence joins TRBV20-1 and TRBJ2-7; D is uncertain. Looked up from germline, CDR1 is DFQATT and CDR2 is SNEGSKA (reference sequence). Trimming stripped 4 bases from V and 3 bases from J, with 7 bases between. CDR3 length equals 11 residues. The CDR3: CSATRNYEQYF. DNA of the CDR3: TGCAGTGCTACCAGGAACTACGAGCAGTACTTC.

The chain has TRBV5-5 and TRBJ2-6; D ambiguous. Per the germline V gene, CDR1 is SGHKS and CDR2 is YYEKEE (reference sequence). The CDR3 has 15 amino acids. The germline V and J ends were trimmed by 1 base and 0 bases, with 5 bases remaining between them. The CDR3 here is CASSLSLSGANVLTF. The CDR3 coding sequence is TGTGCCAGCAGCTTGTCTCTCTCTGGGGCCAACGTCCTGACTTTC. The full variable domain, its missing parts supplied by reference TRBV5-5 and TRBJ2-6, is DAGVTQSPTHLIKTRGQQVTLRCSPISGHKSVSWYQQVLGQGPQFIFQYYEKEERGRGNFPDRFSARQFPNYSSELNVNALLLGDSALYLCASSLSLSGANVLTFGAGSRLTVL.

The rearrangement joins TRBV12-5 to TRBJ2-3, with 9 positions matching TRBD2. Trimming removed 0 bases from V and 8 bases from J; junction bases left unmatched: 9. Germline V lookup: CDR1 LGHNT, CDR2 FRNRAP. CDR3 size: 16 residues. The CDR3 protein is CASGLVRGGSGSTQYF. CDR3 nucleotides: TGTGCTAGTGGTTTGGTACGGGGAGGTAGCGGGAGTACGCAGTATTTT.

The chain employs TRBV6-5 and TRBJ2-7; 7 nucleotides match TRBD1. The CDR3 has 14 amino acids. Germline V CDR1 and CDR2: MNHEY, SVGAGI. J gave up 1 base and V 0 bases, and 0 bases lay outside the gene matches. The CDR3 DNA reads TGTGCCAGCAGTTACTCGGACAGGTCCTACGAGCAGTACTTC. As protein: CASSYSDRSYEQYF.

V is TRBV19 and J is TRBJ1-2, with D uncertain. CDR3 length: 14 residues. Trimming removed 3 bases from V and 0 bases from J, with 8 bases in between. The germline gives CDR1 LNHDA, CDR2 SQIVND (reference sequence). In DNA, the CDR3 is TGTGCCAGTAGTATTGGCGGATCTAACTATGGCTACACCTTC. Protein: CASSIGGSNYGYTF.

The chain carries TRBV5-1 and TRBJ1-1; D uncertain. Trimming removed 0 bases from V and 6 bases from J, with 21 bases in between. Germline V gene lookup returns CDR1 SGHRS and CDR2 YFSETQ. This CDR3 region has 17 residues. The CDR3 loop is CASSLDTRRTLRAEAFF. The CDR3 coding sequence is TGCGCCAGCAGCTTGGACACACGACGAACTTTGAGGGCTGAAGCTTTCTTT. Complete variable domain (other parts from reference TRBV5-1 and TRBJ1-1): KAGVTQTPRYLIKTRGQQVTLSCSPISGHRSVSWYQQTPGQGLQFLFEYFSETQRNKGNFPGRFSGRQFSNSRSEMNVSTLELGDSALYLCASSLDTRRTLRAEAFFGQGTRLTVV.

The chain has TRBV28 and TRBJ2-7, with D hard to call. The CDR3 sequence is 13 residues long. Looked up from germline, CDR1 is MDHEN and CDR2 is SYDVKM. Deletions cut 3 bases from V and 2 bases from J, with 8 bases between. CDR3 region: CASSFSAPYEQYF. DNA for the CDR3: TGTGCCAGCAGTTTTAGTGCTCCCTACGAGCAGTACTTC.

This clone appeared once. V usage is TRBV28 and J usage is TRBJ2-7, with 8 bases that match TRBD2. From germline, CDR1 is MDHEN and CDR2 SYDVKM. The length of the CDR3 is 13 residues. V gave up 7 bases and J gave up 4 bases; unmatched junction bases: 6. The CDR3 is CASMGLVFYEQYF. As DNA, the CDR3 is TGTGCCAGCATGGGACTAGTCTTTTACGAGCAGTACTTC.

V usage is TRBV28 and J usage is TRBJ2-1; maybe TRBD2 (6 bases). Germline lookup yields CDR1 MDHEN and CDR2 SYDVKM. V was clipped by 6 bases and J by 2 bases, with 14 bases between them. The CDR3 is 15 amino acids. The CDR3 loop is CASRIGGAAYNEQFF. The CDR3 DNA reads TGTGCCAGCAGAATCGGGGGAGCGGCCTACAATGAGCAGTTCTTC.

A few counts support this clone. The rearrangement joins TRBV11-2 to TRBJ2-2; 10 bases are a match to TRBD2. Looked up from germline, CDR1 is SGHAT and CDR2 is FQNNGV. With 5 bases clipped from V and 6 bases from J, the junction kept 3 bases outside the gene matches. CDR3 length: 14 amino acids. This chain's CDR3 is CASSATSGSGELFF. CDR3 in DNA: TGTGCCAGCAGCGCGACTAGCGGGTCCGGGGAGCTGTTTTTT. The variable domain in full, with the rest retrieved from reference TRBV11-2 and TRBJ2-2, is EAGVAQSPRYKIIEKRQSVAFWCNPISGHATLYWYQQILGQGPKLLIQFQNNGVVDDSQLPKDRFSAERLKGVDSTLKIQPAKLEDSAVYLCASSATSGSGELFFGEGSRLTVL.

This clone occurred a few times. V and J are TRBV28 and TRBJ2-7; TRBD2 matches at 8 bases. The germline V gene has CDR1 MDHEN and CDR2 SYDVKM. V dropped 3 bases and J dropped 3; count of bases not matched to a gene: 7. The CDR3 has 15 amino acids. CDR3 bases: TGTGCCAGCAGTTTCCTACTAGCGGCAAACTACGAGCAGTACTTC. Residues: CASSFLLAANYEQYF.

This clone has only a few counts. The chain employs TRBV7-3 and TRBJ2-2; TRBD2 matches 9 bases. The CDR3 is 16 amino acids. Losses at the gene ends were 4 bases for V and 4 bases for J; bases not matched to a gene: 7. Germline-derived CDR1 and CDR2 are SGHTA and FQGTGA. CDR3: CASSSTGTSITGELFF. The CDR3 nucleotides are TGTGCCAGCAGCTCAACCGGGACTAGCATCACCGGGGAGCTGTTTTTT.

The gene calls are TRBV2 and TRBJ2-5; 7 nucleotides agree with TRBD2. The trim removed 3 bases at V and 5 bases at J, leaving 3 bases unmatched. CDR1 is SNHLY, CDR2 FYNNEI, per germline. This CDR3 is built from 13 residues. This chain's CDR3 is CASSDLGGETQYF. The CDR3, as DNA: TGTGCCAGCAGTGATCTGGGGGGGGAGACCCAGTACTTC.

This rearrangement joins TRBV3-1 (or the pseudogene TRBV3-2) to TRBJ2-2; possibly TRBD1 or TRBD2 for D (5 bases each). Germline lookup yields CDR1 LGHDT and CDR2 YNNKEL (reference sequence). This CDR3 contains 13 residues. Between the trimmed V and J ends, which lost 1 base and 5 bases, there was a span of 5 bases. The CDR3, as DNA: TGTGCCAGCAGCCAAGGGGGGACCGGGGAGCTGTTTTTT. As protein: CASSQGGTGELFF.

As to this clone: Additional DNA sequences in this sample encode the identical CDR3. CDR3 sequence (DNA): TGTGCCAGCAGCTTGGGGGGCCCCTCCTACGAGCAGTACTTC. The encoded protein is CASSLGGPSYEQYF. V and J are TRBV5-6 and TRBJ2-7, with D possibly being TRBD1 (5 bases). V was cut by 0 bases and J by 0 bases, with 7 bases left in between. The germline gives CDR1 SGHDT, CDR2 YYEEEE. The CDR3 is 14 amino acids.

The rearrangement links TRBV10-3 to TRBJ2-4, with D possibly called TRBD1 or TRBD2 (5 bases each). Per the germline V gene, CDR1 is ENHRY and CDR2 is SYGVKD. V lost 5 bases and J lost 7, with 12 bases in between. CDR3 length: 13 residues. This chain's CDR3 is CAISSEEGNIQYF. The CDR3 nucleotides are TGTGCCATCAGTAGCGAAGAGGGGAACATTCAGTACTTC.

The chain's CDR3 is CAIQSTGTGGQPQHF. The CDR3 coding sequence is TGTGCCATCCAATCAACCGGGACAGGGGGCCAGCCCCAGCATTTT. This chain links TRBV10-3 with TRBJ1-5; 12 nucleotides agree with TRBD1. The CDR3 runs to 15 residues. V lost 8 bases to trimming and J lost 7 bases; unmatched junction nucleotides: 9. In germline, CDR1 is ENHRY, CDR2 SYGVKD.

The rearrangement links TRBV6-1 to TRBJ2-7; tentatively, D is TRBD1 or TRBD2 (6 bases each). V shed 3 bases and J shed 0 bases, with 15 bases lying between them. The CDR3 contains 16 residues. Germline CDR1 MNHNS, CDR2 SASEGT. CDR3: CASSDTGRPRSYEQYF. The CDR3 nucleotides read TGTGCCAGCAGTGATACAGGGAGGCCCCGCTCCTACGAGCAGTACTTC.

The DNA of the CDR3 is TGTGCCAGCTCAGAATTCCAGCTGGGGCCTCACCAAGAGACCCAGTACTTC. Its translation: CASSEFQLGPHQETQYF. The chain has TRBV18 and TRBJ2-5; D possibly corresponds to TRBD1 (5 bases). The CDR3 spans 17 residues. CDR1 is KGHSH, CDR2 LQKENI, per germline. V lost 5 bases to trimming and J lost 0 bases, with 19 bases between them.

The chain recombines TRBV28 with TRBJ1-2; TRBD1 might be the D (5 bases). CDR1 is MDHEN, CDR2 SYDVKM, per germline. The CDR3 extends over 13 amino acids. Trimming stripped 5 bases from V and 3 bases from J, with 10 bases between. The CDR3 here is CASSIGTDYGYTF. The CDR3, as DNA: TGTGCCAGCAGTATAGGGACGGACTATGGCTACACCTTC.

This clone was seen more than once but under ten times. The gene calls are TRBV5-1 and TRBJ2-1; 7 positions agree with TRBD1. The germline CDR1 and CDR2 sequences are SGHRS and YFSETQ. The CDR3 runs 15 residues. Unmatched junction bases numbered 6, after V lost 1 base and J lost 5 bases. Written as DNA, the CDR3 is TGCGCCAGCAGCTTGTTCAGGGGGTCGGACAATGAGCAGTTCTTC. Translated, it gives CASSLFRGSDNEQFF.

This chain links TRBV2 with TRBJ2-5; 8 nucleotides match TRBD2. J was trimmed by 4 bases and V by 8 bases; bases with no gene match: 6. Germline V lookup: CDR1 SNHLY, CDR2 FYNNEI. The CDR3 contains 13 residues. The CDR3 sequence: CASGPGGGETQYF. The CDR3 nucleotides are TGTGCCAGCGGGCCGGGAGGGGGAGAGACCCAGTACTTC.

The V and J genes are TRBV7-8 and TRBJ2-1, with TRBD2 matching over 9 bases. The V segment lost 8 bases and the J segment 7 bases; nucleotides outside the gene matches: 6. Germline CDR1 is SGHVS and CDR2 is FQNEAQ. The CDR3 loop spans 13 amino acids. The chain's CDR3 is CASGGRALNEQFF. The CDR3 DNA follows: TGTGCCAGCGGCGGGAGGGCCCTTAATGAGCAGTTCTTC.

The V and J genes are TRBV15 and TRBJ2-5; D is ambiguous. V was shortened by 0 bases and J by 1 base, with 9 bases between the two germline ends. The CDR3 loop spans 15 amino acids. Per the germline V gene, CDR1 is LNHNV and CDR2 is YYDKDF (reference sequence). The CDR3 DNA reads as TGTGCCACCAGCAGAGATTTCCCCCCCCAAGAGACCCAGTACTTC. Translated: CATSRDFPPQETQYF.

CDR3 DNA: TGTGCCAGCAGAACCTGGACTAGCGGGGAGGGAGGCACAGATACGCAGTATTTT. It specifies CASRTWTSGEGGTDTQYF. J is TRBJ2-3 and V is TRBV27, with 12 nucleotides matching TRBD2. V was clipped by 6 bases and J by 1 base; unmatched bases: 11. This CDR3 has 18 amino acids. Germline CDR1 is MNHEY and CDR2 is SMNVEV (reference sequence).

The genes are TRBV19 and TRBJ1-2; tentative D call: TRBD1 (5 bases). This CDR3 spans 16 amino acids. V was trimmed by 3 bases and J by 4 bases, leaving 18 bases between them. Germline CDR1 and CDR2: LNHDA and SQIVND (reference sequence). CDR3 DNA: TGTGCCAGTAGTATCAGAGACAGCGGAGGGTTCTATGGCTACACCTTC. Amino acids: CASSIRDSGGFYGYTF.

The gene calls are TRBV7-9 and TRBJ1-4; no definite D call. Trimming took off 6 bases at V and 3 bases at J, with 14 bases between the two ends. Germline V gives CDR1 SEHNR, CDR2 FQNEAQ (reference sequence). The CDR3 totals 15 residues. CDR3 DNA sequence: TGTGCCAGCAGTTCCGACGTTAAACCTAATGAAAAACTGTTTTTT. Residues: CASSSDVKPNEKLFF.